This paragraph covers one TCR beta chain sequence. The CDR3 extends over 14 amino acids. With 6 bases removed from V and 6 bases from J, the gap between germline ends came to 17 bases. This record belongs to a study of regulatory T cells in long-lasting Graves disease. Library construction for TCR beta used iRepertoire HTBI primers and Arm-PCR of CDR3 regions. TCRdb independently ran MiXCR on the multiplex PCR reads; one entry per CDR3 protein. The profile covers 350,000 to 450,000 distinct CDR3 sequences, with 15% appearing a single time and about 8.2% taken by the ten largest. This sample's time point: newly diagnosed GD, antithyroid drugs for less than 3 months. The authors made the TCR library using RNA they extracted from PBMCs. The authors drew approximately 8.1 milliliters of peripheral blood into EDTA tubes. In addition, the sample was reused for a study of T cells in Graves' hyperthyroidism and ophthalmopathy. That source adds: Hyperthyroidism of Graves' type that showed no ophthalmopathy progression within 18 months was stable. In patients aged 18 to 65, hyperthyroidism was newly diagnosed, with duration under 2 months.

V usage is TRBV12-3 or TRBV12-4 and J usage is TRBJ1-1; TRBD1 is a possible D gene (5 bases). The sequence came from a woman aged 35 to 49 with Graves disease. The sample was peripheral blood mononuclear cells (PBMCs), taken at new diagnosis, from a patient treated with antithyroid drugs. Written as DNA, the CDR3 is TGTGCCAGCAGAACCGGGACGAGTAACTCTGAAGCTTTCTTT. It encodes CASRTGTSNSEAFF.